A selection of T cell receptor beta chains follows, all from one sample in a study of blood T cell repertoires in COVID-19. Some clones are missing from TCRdb's copy, which holds only in-frame ones; the method was immunoSEQ multiplex PCR. This table has nearly 95,000 clones, 90% appearing once. The sample comprised peripheral blood. The receptors stem from a human donor with active COVID-19. The donor label of this sample is uncertain. Each CDR3 is given with its conserved first and last residue. The D gene is left open where the match is weak. Size is omitted from some rows. Given values are once, few, many or a class for expanded clones.

D gene	clone size	V gene	J gene	CDR3 DNA	CDR3 protein
TRBD1	.	TRBV14	TRBJ2-3	TGTGCCAGCAGCGACCAGGGGGCGCAGTATTTT	CASSDQGAQYF
TRBD1	.	TRBV28	TRBJ1-1	TGTGCCAGCAGTTTAACTGGGACAGGGGGATTATCGAACACTGAAGCTTTCTTT	CASSLTGTGGLSNTEAFF
.	.	TRBV7-2	TRBJ2-3	TGTGCCAGCAGCTTGAGGCGGGGAGATACGCAGTATTTT	CASSLRRGDTQYF
.	.	TRBV12-3/TRBV12-4	TRBJ2-5	TGTGCCAGCGGGCCGAACCGCCAAGAGACCCAGTACTTC	CASGPNRQETQYF
.	.	TRBV11-3	TRBJ2-2	TGTGCCAGCAGCCTAGGGCCTACCGCAGGGGTCACCGGGGAGCTGTTTTTT	CASSLGPTAGVTGELFF
.	.	TRBV9	TRBJ2-3	TGTGCCAGCAGCGTAGTGTCAGCGACAGATACGCAGTATTTT	CASSVVSATDTQYF
.	.	TRBV4-1	TRBJ1-4	TGCGCCAGCAGCCAAGGATCAGGGGTTAATGAAAAACTGTTTTTT	CASSQGSGVNEKLFF
.	.	TRBV29-1	TRBJ2-6	TGCAGCGTGGAGGGATACTCTGGGGCCAACGTCCTGACTTTC	CSVEGYSGANVLTF
TRBD2	few	TRBV4-1	TRBJ2-7	TGCGCCAGCAGCCAAGGAGGGACTAGCATTCGGTACGAGCAGTACTTC	CASSQGGTSIRYEQYF
.	.	TRBV10-3	TRBJ2-7	TGTGCCATCAGTGAATCCCAGAATACCTACGAGCAGTACTTC	CAISESQNTYEQYF
.	.	TRBV11-2	TRBJ2-2	TGTGCCAGCAGCTCACAGGAGGGCGGGGAGCTGTTTTTT	CASSSQEGGELFF
.	.	TRBV19	TRBJ2-1	TGTGCCAGTAGTCCCTTGGGGGGTGCCACCTACAATGAGCAGTTCTTC	CASSPLGGATYNEQFF
TRBD2	.	TRBV4-1	TRBJ2-1	TGCGCCAGCAGCCAAGATTTAGCGGGGGCGTACAATGAGCAGTTCTTC	CASSQDLAGAYNEQFF
TRBD1	.	TRBV4-1	TRBJ2-7	TGCGCCAGCAGCCGATGGACAGGGGTCAGGGGCTCCTACGAGCAGTACTTC	CASSRWTGVRGSYEQYF
.	.	TRBV18	TRBJ1-1	TGTGCCAGCTCACCCGAACAGGGAAGAAGGTTGGGCACTGAAGCTTTCTTT	CASSPEQGRRLGTEAFF
TRBD1	.	TRBV13	TRBJ1-3	TGTGCCAGCAGCCGACAACCGGGACAGGGGAACACCATATATTTT	CASSRQPGQGNTIYF
TRBD1	.	TRBV5-1	TRBJ2-7	TGCGCCAGCAGCACTAACAGGGGGCTCAACCACGAGCAGTACTTC	CASSTNRGLNHEQYF
.	.	TRBV7-8	TRBJ1-5	TGTGCCAGCAGCTTAGGGGGCCCCAATCAGCCCCAGCATTTT	CASSLGGPNQPQHF
TRBD1	.	TRBV6-6	TRBJ2-7	TGTGCCAGCAGCTACAGGGGGAGCTACGAGCAGTACTTC	CASSYRGSYEQYF
TRBD1	.	TRBV25-1	TRBJ2-3	TGTGCCAGCAGTGCCCGGACAGGGTGGTCGGCAGATACGCAGTATTTT	CASSARTGWSADTQYF
TRBD1	.	TRBV4-1	TRBJ2-2	TGCGCCAGCAGTATATGGACAGGGGAAAACACCGGGGAGCTGTTTTTT	CASSIWTGENTGELFF
.	.	TRBV5-1	TRBJ2-7	TGCGCCAGCAGCTCCAAAGGGGGAGGGGGCTACGAGCAGTACTTC	CASSSKGGGGYEQYF
TRBD1	.	TRBV6-2/TRBV6-3	TRBJ1-2	TGTGCCAGCAGTTACAGACCGGGACAGGGGAGTGGCTACACCTTC	CASSYRPGQGSGYTF
TRBD1	.	TRBV2	TRBJ2-3	TGTGCCAGCAGTGCGGACCCCAACAGGGGGCGTCCAGATACGCAGTATTTT	CASSADPNRGRPDTQYF
TRBD1	once	TRBV24-1	TRBJ2-1	TGTGCCACCAGTGATTCCGGGACAGGGTTTGGGAATGAGCAGTTCTTC	CATSDSGTGFGNEQFF
TRBD1	.	TRBV7-9	TRBJ2-3	TGTGCCAGCAGCGGCGGACAGGGCTCAGATACGCAGTATTTT	CASSGGQGSDTQYF
.	.	TRBV6-2/TRBV6-3	TRBJ2-3	TGTGCCAGCAGTTACCCAGAATTTTCGCAGTATTTT	CASSYPEFSQYF
TRBD1	.	TRBV18	TRBJ1-2	TGTGCCAGCTCACCATCTACAGGGGATCACTATGGCTACACCTTC	CASSPSTGDHYGYTF
.	.	TRBV7-2	TRBJ1-2	TGTGCCAGCAGCTTAGGACTGTCCCCCCTCTATGGCTACACCTTC	CASSLGLSPLYGYTF
TRBD1	.	TRBV2	TRBJ2-1	TGTGCCAGCAGTGCTTGGCCCCCGGGACAGTCATACAATGAGCAGTTCTTC	CASSAWPPGQSYNEQFF
.	many	TRBV19	TRBJ2-1	TGTGCCAGTAAAAATTATGCGGGGTCCTACAATGAGCAGTTCTTC	CASKNYAGSYNEQFF
.	.	TRBV12-3/TRBV12-4	TRBJ2-1	TGTGCCAGCAGTTTGAAGGGGTTTGAGCAGTTCTTC	CASSLKGFEQFF
.	.	TRBV28	TRBJ2-5	TGTGCCAGCAGTTTTGCATCTGGGGCGCGGGAGACCCAGTACTTC	CASSFASGARETQYF
.	.	TRBV15	TRBJ1-3	TGTGCCACCAGCAGAGAGGGGGCGGTTGGAAACACCATATATTTT	CATSREGAVGNTIYF
TRBD2	.	TRBV18	TRBJ2-6	TGTGCCAGCTCACCGGGAGGGGCTGGGGCCAACGTCCTGACTTTC	CASSPGGAGANVLTF
.	.	TRBV30	TRBJ1-1	TGTGCCTGGAGTGTACGGTCGGACACTGAAGCTTTCTTT	CAWSVRSDTEAFF
.	.	TRBV11-3	TRBJ2-3	TGTGCCAGCAGCTTACTTGGGGGGACAGATACGCAGTATTTT	CASSLLGGTDTQYF
.	.	TRBV7-8	TRBJ2-6	TGTGCCAGCAGCATACAGGGGGCCAACGTCCTGACTTTC	CASSIQGANVLTF
.	.	TRBV5-1	TRBJ2-3	TGCGCCAGCAGCTTGGCGGCAGGGTCGGCAGATACGCAGTATTTT	CASSLAAGSADTQYF
.	.	TRBV27	TRBJ2-1	TGTGCCAGCAGTTCCCTAGCAGGTGAGCAGTTCTTC	CASSSLAGEQFF
TRBD1	.	TRBV28	TRBJ2-3	TGTGCCAGCAGCACTCCGGGACAGGGGGCGGGGTGGAAGCAGTATTTT	CASSTPGQGAGWKQYF
TRBD1	.	TRBV7-2	TRBJ1-4	TGTGCCAGCAGCTTGACAGGGGGTGAAAAACTGTTTTTT	CASSLTGGEKLFF
TRBD1	.	TRBV9	TRBJ2-7	TGTGCCAGCAGCGCCGGGACAGGACAATACGAGCAGTACTTC	CASSAGTGQYEQYF
.	.	TRBV5-6	TRBJ1-1	TGTGCCAGCAGCTTGGCATTCAGATTGAACACTGAAGCTTTCTTT	CASSLAFRLNTEAFF
TRBD1	.	TRBV6-5	TRBJ1-2	TGTGCCAGCAGTTCTCTAAGATCAGGGGGCCGTGGCTACACCTTC	CASSSLRSGGRGYTF
.	.	TRBV19	TRBJ2-7	TGTGCCAGTAGTATTTCTGACATATCTTTTTCCTACGAGCAGTACTTC	CASSISDISFSYEQYF
TRBD1	.	TRBV6-4	TRBJ2-1	TGTGCCAGCAGGCCGGGACAGGGCTACAATGAGCAGTTCTTC	CASRPGQGYNEQFF
.	.	TRBV4-1	TRBJ2-1	TGCGCCAGCAGCCCAACAAGGCGGGACTGGCTTTTCTTC	CASSPTRRDWLFF
TRBD1	.	TRBV19	TRBJ2-2	TGTGCCAGTAGTATAGACTACCGGGACAGGGGGCTCACCGGGGAGCTGTTTTTT	CASSIDYRDRGLTGELFF
.	.	TRBV10-2	TRBJ1-1	TGCGCCAGCAGTAGCAGAGGGCCCACTGAAGCTTTCTTT	CASSSRGPTEAFF
TRBD1	.	TRBV10-3	TRBJ2-7	TGTGCCATCAGCGCGGTGCCAGGGGGAAAAAGCGAGCAGTACTTC	CAISAVPGGKSEQYF
.	.	TRBV28	TRBJ2-7	TGTGCCAGCAGTTTACCTTGGGACTCGAGCTCCTACGAGCAGTACTTC	CASSLPWDSSSYEQYF
TRBD1	.	TRBV5-1	TRBJ1-2	TGCGCCAGCAGCGTGACAGGGGTTCGGGGCTACACCTTC	CASSVTGVRGYTF
TRBD1	.	TRBV19	TRBJ1-5	TGTGCCAGTACCACCTCCCGGGACAGGGATAGGGGCAATCAGCCCCAGCATTTT	CASTTSRDRDRGNQPQHF
.	.	TRBV29-1	TRBJ2-1	TGCAGCGTTTCCCTAGACAGCAATGAGCAGTTCTTC	CSVSLDSNEQFF
.	.	TRBV19	TRBJ2-2	TGTGCCAGTAGTATTGGGGCCGGGAACACCGGGGAGCTGTTTTTT	CASSIGAGNTGELFF
TRBD1	.	TRBV6-5	TRBJ2-3	TGTGCCAGCAGAAACAGGGGTCCAGATACGCAGTATTTT	CASRNRGPDTQYF
TRBD1	.	TRBV7-9	TRBJ2-1	TGTGCCAGCAGCTACGGACAGGGGAGCAATGAGCAGTTCTTC	CASSYGQGSNEQFF